The rows below give T cell receptor beta chains drawn from one sample of a study of a mutant IDH1 vaccine in newly diagnosed glioma. Sequencing used immunoSEQ multiplex PCR; TCRdb keeps in-frame clones, though not all of them. The sample includes about 56,000 clones, 80% to 85% of them seen just once. Antigens of these TCRs are unknown. The source material was PBMCs, sampled from a glioma patient whose treatment included an IDH1 peptide vaccine. Every receptor here comes from a woman in her fifties or sixties with glioma. CDR3s include the opening cysteine and the closing phenylalanine or tryptophan. The D gene is left open where the match is weak. Size is omitted from some rows. Given values are once, few, many or a class for expanded clones.

>18|TRBV7-2|few|-|TRBJ1-3
CASSSSPRRGGSGNTIYF
TGTGCCAGCAGCTCTTCACCCCGGCGGGGGGGCTCTGGAAACACCATATATTTT
>20|TRBV13|-|TRBD2|TRBJ2-3
CASSLYTRTSGRAGTDTQYF
TGTGCCAGCAGCTTATACACCAGGACTAGCGGGAGGGCAGGAACAGATACGCAGTATTTT
>14|TRBV7-8|-|-|TRBJ1-2
CASSLAGNNYGYTF
TGTGCCAGCAGCTTAGCAGGGAACAACTATGGCTACACCTTC
>14|TRBV6-5|-|TRBD1|TRBJ1-2
CASSLGTAGGGYTF
TGTGCCAGCAGTTTAGGGACAGCTGGTGGTGGCTACACCTTC
>16|TRBV9|-|TRBD2|TRBJ2-3
CASSEVAGGSTDTQYF
TGTGCCAGCAGCGAGGTAGCGGGGGGGAGCACAGATACGCAGTATTTT
>13|TRBV27|-|TRBD1|TRBJ2-7
CASSWTGENEQYF
TGTGCCAGCAGTTGGACAGGGGAGAACGAGCAGTACTTC
>15|TRBV9|-|TRBD1|TRBJ2-7
CASSLHARDRDEQYF
TGTGCCAGCAGCTTGCATGCCCGGGACAGGGACGAGCAGTACTTC
>12|TRBV19|-|-|TRBJ1-5
CASSIRGQPQHF
TGTGCCAGTAGTATTCGGGGTCAGCCCCAGCATTTT
>14|TRBV5-1|-|-|TRBJ1-4
CASSLMDGGEKLFF
TGCGCCAGCAGCTTAATGGACGGGGGTGAAAAACTGTTTTTT
>15|TRBV5-8|-|TRBD1|TRBJ1-4
CASSFGQGTNEKLFF
TGTGCCAGCAGCTTCGGACAGGGTACTAATGAAAAACTGTTTTTT
>16|TRBV10-2|-|TRBD1|TRBJ1-1
CASSDVGGRGHDEAFF
TGCGCCAGCAGTGATGTGGGGGGCAGGGGGCATGATGAAGCTTTCTTT
>13|TRBV15|-|-|TRBJ2-5
CATSRDMLETQYF
TGTGCCACCAGCAGAGATATGCTGGAGACCCAGTACTTC
>12|TRBV19|few|-|TRBJ1-1
CATQGWNTEAFF
TGTGCCACTCAGGGGTGGAACACTGAAGCTTTCTTT
>14|TRBV4-1|-|TRBD1|TRBJ2-1
CASNPGGPGNEQFF
TGCGCCAGCAACCCAGGGGGTCCCGGTAATGAGCAGTTCTTC
>13|TRBV10-1|once|-|TRBJ2-6
CASSESGANVLTF
TGCGCCAGCAGTGAATCTGGGGCCAACGTCCTGACTTTC
>13|TRBV6-6|-|-|TRBJ1-1
CASKGAELTEAFF
TGTGCCAGCAAGGGAGCAGAGTTGACTGAAGCTTTCTTT
>13|TRBV5-6|once|-|TRBJ1-1
CASSLLGGTEAFF
TGTGCCAGCAGCCTTCTTGGTGGCACTGAAGCTTTCTTT
>13|TRBV18|-|-|TRBJ1-6
CASCLQDNSPLHF
TGTGCCAGCTGCCTTCAGGACAATTCACCCCTCCACTTT
>15|TRBV13|-|-|TRBJ2-6
CASSRRASGANVLTF
TGTGCCAGCAGCCGTCGGGCTTCTGGGGCCAACGTCCTGACTTTC
>15|TRBV10-1|-|-|TRBJ2-2
CASSAFYGDTGELFF
TGCGCCAGCAGCGCCTTTTATGGGGACACCGGGGAGCTGTTTTTT
>16|TRBV6-6|-|TRBD1|TRBJ2-1
CASSYTQGASYNEQFF
TGTGCCAGCAGTTACACACAGGGGGCCTCTTACAATGAGCAGTTCTTC
>11|TRBV20-1|-|-|TRBJ1-4
CSAESSEKLFF
TGCAGTGCCGAGTCCAGTGAAAAACTGTTTTTT
>14|TRBV4-2|-|TRBD2|TRBJ2-7
CASSQGGAGAEQYF
TGTGCCAGCAGCCAGGGAGGGGCCGGCGCCGAGCAGTACTTC
>12|TRBV11-2|-|-|TRBJ2-5
CASSFIKETQYF
TGTGCCAGCAGCTTTATAAAAGAGACCCAGTACTTC
>14|TRBV5-1|-|TRBD1|TRBJ2-7
CASSVDREDGEQYF
TGCGCCAGCAGCGTGGACAGGGAGGATGGCGAGCAGTACTTC
>11|TRBV20-1|-|-|TRBJ1-2
CSAREGPGYTF
TGCAGTGCTAGAGAGGGGCCTGGCTACACCTTC
>15|TRBV5-8|-|-|TRBJ2-3
CASSLSSLSTDTQYF
TGTGCCAGCAGCCTAAGTAGCCTAAGCACAGATACGCAGTATTTT
>12|TRBV7-7|-|-|TRBJ2-7
CASSLGTGEQYF
TGTGCTAGCAGCTTAGGGACGGGCGAGCAGTACTTC
>13|TRBV19|-|-|TRBJ1-5
CASSMKSNQPQHF
TGTGCCAGTAGTATGAAGAGCAATCAGCCCCAGCATTTT
>21|TRBV4-1|-|TRBD2|TRBJ2-2
CASSWSGRGAARLKTTGELFF
TGCGCCAGCAGCTGGTCGGGGCGGGGGGCCGCCAGACTCAAGACAACCGGGGAGCTGTTTTTT
>16|TRBV19|-|-|TRBJ2-2
CASKAQAQGLSGELFF
TGTGCCAGTAAGGCCCAGGCGCAGGGATTGTCCGGGGAGCTGTTTTTT
>16|TRBV5-1|-|TRBD2|TRBJ2-5
CASSKDSGGNQETQYF
TGCGCCAGCAGCAAGGATAGCGGGGGGAATCAAGAGACCCAGTACTTC
>17|TRBV4-2|few|TRBD2|TRBJ2-3
CASSQDGAGGGGDTQYF
TGTGCCAGCAGCCAAGATGGGGCGGGGGGCGGCGGGGATACGCAGTATTTT
>15|TRBV4-1|-|-|TRBJ2-1
CASSQDRRGPGGQFF
TGCGCCAGCAGCCAAGATCGCCGGGGGCCTGGCGGGCAGTTCTTC
>15|TRBV11-2|few|-|TRBJ1-1
CASSLDRGVGTEAFF
TGTGCCAGCAGCTTAGATCGTGGGGTTGGGACTGAAGCTTTCTTT
>13|TRBV7-2|-|-|TRBJ2-7
CASRGVHSYEQYF
TGTGCTTCGAGGGGGGTACACTCCTACGAGCAGTACTTC
>16|TRBV5-7|once|-|TRBJ1-2
CASSLGDRSTNYGYTF
TGTGCCAGCAGCTTGGGGGACCGAAGTACTAACTATGGCTACACCTTC
>13|TRBV4-1|-|-|TRBJ2-7
CASSLAWGPEQYF
TGCGCCAGCAGCCTAGCGTGGGGGCCCGAGCAGTACTTC
>18|TRBV7-8|-|TRBD1|TRBJ1-3
CASSLYGLGGKSGNTIYF
TGTGCCAGCAGCTTATATGGGCTAGGGGGCAAGTCTGGAAACACCATATATTTT
>11|TRBV25-1|-|-|TRBJ2-7
CASSVSGGQYF
TGTGCCAGCAGTGTAAGCGGAGGACAGTACTTC
>15|TRBV5-6|once|-|TRBJ2-3
CASSLAVFGVDTQYF
TGTGCCAGCAGCTTGGCAGTCTTCGGGGTCGATACGCAGTATTTT
>16|TRBV5-1|-|TRBD1|TRBJ1-3
CASSLEYRTGEGTIYF
TGCGCCAGCAGCTTGGAGTACCGGACAGGCGAGGGCACCATATATTTT
>13|TRBV5-6|-|-|TRBJ1-1
CASSLGRNTEAFF
TGTGCCAGCAGCTTGGGTCGGAACACTGAAGCTTTCTTT
>13|TRBV7-9|-|-|TRBJ1-1
CASSPPSEGEAFF
TGTGCCAGCAGCCCCCCCTCAGAGGGTGAAGCTTTCTTT
>17|TRBV5-4|-|-|TRBJ1-2
CASSVPGAGGRGGGYTF
TGTGCCAGCAGCGTCCCCGGGGCGGGGGGCCGGGGTGGTGGCTACACCTTC
>16|TRBV7-9|-|TRBD1|TRBJ1-2
CASSPGTGPGRNGYTF
TGTGCCAGCAGCCCGGGGACAGGTCCCGGCCGGAATGGCTACACCTTC
>14|TRBV7-9|-|-|TRBJ2-2
CASSPRGDTGELFF
TGTGCCAGCAGTCCCAGGGGAGACACCGGGGAGCTGTTTTTT
>15|TRBV19|once|TRBD2|TRBJ2-3
CASSIVPSGADTQYF
TGTGCCAGTAGTATCGTGCCTAGCGGGGCCGATACGCAGTATTTT